This T cell receptor (beta chain) was documented in a study of T cell responses to AZD1222 COVID-19 vaccine (dated by TCRdb to the early 2020s). In terms of the full investigation: A total of 233 trial participants underwent TCR sequencing, of whom nearly 210 had received two doses of AZD1222 and about 25 had received two doses of the MenACWY control vaccine. Trial participants were enrolled by age into 18-55, 56-69 and 70-plus year subgroups, with around 150, 28 and 57 TCR-sequenced participants respectively.

The CDR3 regions of human TCRbeta chains were analyzed by immunosequencing. Per the source publication's procedure: TCRs in the repertoires were matched against a reference library of SARS-CoV-2-specific TCRs that had been generated with the MIRA antigen-specificity platform. Breadth was defined as the fraction of unique TCRs that were SARS-CoV-2-associated. Depth was defined as the fraction of total T cells that were SARS-CoV-2-associated. Using the MIRA data, every spike-specific TCR was mapped to the spike region that the TCR reacted to and assigned to either a CD4 or a CD8 class. Log10-transformed breadth and depth values were compared by one-way ANOVA with Sidak's multiple comparisons tests. The table was pulled from immuneACCESS by TCRdb, which kept in-frame rearrangements only. Such tables lose some clones; where checked, under half of the loss comes from unresolved V genes, and the rest has no known cause. The V and J calls and clone size are taken from that table; D and trimming were inferred from the DNA. Here the sample has roughly 150,000 clones; 88% occur a single time. The ten largest clonotypes hold about 3.3% of the sample.

The time point label for this specimen denotes: baseline before first vaccination. The sample's treatment or condition label is to be understood as: meningococcal conjugate vaccine given as trial control. Vaccinee samples came from UK trials COV001 and COV002, including a single-blind randomized controlled phase 2/3 trial of AZD1222 (ChAdOx1 nCoV-19) in healthy adults. For TCRbeta chain sequencing, PBMC samples were collected from trial participants at day 0 and at day 28 after the second dose. Concerning this clone: What this receptor recognizes is not known. No per-base quality is available; no much larger clone lies one base away.

The study at large found these results: Conclusions about previously exposed vaccinees are limited, since just five or six AZD1222 recipients were seropositive for SARS-CoV-2 at baseline. In the small 56-69-year group, the increase in depth fell short of significance, most likely because of low power. Most participants were white British and females outnumbered males, and the authors suggested that clonal diversity may have been underestimated. Spike-specific TCR breadth and depth rose significantly after two AZD1222 doses compared with day 0 and with MenACWY recipients. Reportedly, close to half of the unique spike-specific TCRs recognized epitopes lying outside the regions that are mutated in the B.1.351 and B.1.1.7 variants. Because no day 14 peak-response samples were available, repertoires were characterized only after the peak T cell response. The vaccine-associated CD4 TCRs covered the entire spike protein, and the dominant responses fell in regions 160-218 and 743-854.

The source material was peripheral blood, sampled on day 0 of MenACWY control vaccination. This TCR was sampled from an adult in good health.

The CDR3 here reads CASTTDRNPYEQYF. The DNA sequence is given as TGTGCCAGCACCACCGACAGGAACCCCTACGAGCAGTACTTC. The chain joins TRBV5-6 to TRBJ2-7; possibly the D gene is TRBD1, per 6 matching bases. V is reduced by 6 bases and J by 2 bases, leaving a spacing of 15 bases between them. Spanning cysteine to phenylalanine, the CDR3 consists of 14 amino acids. Just the 42-base CDR3 DNA is kept, in frame starting at base 1. The CDR1 and CDR2 encoded by the germline V gene are SGHDT and YYEEEE.